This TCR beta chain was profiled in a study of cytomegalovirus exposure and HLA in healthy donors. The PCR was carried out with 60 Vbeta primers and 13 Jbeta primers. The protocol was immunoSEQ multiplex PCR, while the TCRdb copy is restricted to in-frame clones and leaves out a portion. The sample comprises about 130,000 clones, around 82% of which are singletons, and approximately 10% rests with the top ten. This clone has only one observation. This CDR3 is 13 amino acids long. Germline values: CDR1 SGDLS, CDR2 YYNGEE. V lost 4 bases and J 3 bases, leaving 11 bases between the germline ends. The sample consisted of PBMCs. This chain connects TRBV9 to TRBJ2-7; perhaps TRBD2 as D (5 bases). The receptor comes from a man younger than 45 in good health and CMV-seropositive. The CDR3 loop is CASSPSRDYEQYF. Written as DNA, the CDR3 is TGTGCCAGCAGCCCCTCCCGGGACTACGAGCAGTACTTC.